Below are 3 T cell receptor beta chains sequenced from a single sample in a study of T cells in Graves' hyperthyroidism and ophthalmopathy. Amplified regions were TCR beta CDR3 sequences from RNA transcripts. TCR CDR3 regions were first amplified by RT-PCR with HTBI primers. Each CDR3 protein gets one entry after TCRdb re-called the multiplex PCR reads with MiXCR. The top ten clones hold 7.5% to 9% of a sample with around 450,000 distinct CDR3 sequences, around a sixth of them seen once. The specimen sequenced was blood. The origin of the receptors is a woman aged 18-35 years with Graves' hyperthyroidism.

In this sample, this clonotype turned up many times. The V and J genes are TRBV9 and TRBJ1-5, with TRBD1 identical over 10 bases. The length of the CDR3 is 15 residues. Germline CDR1 is SGDLS and CDR2 is YYNGEE. V lost 4 bases to trimming and J lost 6 bases; unmatched junction nucleotides: 7. CDR3: CASSPFGTGVQPQHF. The CDR3 nucleotides are TGTGCCAGCAGCCCCTTCGGGACAGGGGTTCAGCCCCAGCATTTT.

This clonotype occurred many times. This sequence joins TRBV27 and TRBJ1-2; D unresolved. The CDR3 runs to 11 residues. V was trimmed by 9 bases and J by 3 bases, leaving 8 bases between them. Germline V gives CDR1 MNHEY, CDR2 SMNVEV (reference sequence). DNA for the CDR3: TGTGCCAGTGGATGGGACTATGGCTACACCTTC. Protein product: CASGWDYGYTF.

This clonotype came up many times. The genes are TRBV28 and TRBJ1-2, with 7 bases matching TRBD1. Germline V lookup: CDR1 MDHEN, CDR2 SYDVKM. The trim removed 3 bases at V and 4 bases at J, leaving 14 bases unmatched. The CDR3 has 17 amino acids. CDR3 in amino acids: CASSFKILRDRRYGYTF. CDR3 DNA: TGTGCCAGCAGTTTTAAGATACTCCGGGACAGACGCTATGGCTACACCTTC.